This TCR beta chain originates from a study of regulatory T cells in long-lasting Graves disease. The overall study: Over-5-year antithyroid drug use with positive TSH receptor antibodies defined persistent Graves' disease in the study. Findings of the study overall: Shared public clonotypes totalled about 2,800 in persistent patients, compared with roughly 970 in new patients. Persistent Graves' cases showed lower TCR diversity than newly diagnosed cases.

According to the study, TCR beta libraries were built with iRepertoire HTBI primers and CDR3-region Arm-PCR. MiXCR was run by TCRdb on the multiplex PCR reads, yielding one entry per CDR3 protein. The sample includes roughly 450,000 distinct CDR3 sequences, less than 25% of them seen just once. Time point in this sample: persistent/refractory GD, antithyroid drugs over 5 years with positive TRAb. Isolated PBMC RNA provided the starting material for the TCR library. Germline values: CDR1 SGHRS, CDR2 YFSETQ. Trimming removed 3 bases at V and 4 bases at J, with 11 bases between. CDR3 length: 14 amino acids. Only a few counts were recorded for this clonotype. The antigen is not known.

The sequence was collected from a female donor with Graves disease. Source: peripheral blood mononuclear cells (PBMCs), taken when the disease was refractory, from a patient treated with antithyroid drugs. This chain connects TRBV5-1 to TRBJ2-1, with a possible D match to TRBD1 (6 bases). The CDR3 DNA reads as TGCGCCAGCAGCTCGGGACAATCTTACAATGAGCAGTTCTTC. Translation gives CASSSGQSYNEQFF.